A selection of T cell receptor beta chains follows, all from one sample in a study of cytomegalovirus exposure and HLA in healthy donors. This table comes from immunoSEQ multiplex PCR, and its TCRdb copy is limited to in-frame clones, with some not included. The top ten clones hold under 2% of a sample with approximately 100,000 clones, around 67% of them seen once. The sequencing sample was made of PBMCs. The receptors stem from a male donor in good health and CMV-seronegative. CDR3s include the opening cysteine and the closing phenylalanine or tryptophan. Each record gives: V gene, clone size, D gene, J gene, CDR3 DNA, CDR3 protein. The D gene is left open where the match is weak. For some rows the clone size is stated as once, few or many, or as a class when expanded; others skip it.

>TRBV7-6|.|TRBD2|TRBJ2-7
TGTGCCAGCAGCTTATCGAACCCCCGGGAGGGGCACGAGCAGTACTTC
CASSLSNPREGHEQYF
>TRBV6-6|.|.|TRBJ2-7
TGTGCCAGCAGTTACCAGGGGTTCTACGAGCAGTACTTC
CASSYQGFYEQYF
>TRBV14|.|TRBD1|TRBJ2-1
TGTGCCAGCAGCGAAGCGGGGGACAGGGGATTGTATTACAATGAGCAGTTCTTC
CASSEAGDRGLYYNEQFF
>TRBV11-3|.|TRBD1|TRBJ2-1
TGTGCCAGCAGCTGGGACAGTTACAATGAGCAGTTCTTC
CASSWDSYNEQFF
>TRBV13|.|TRBD2|TRBJ2-5
TGTGCCAGCAGCGCTCGACTAGCGGGAGTCGAGACCCAGTACTTC
CASSARLAGVETQYF
>TRBV13|few|TRBD2|TRBJ2-7
TGTGCCAGCAGCTTGATGCTAGCGGGAGGCGAGCAGTACTTC
CASSLMLAGGEQYF
>TRBV4-2|.|TRBD2|TRBJ2-7
TGTGCCAGCAGCCAAGAGGGCGGGAGGGCCAGTTACGAGCAGTACTTC
CASSQEGGRASYEQYF
>TRBV19|.|.|TRBJ2-7
TGTGCCTCGAGGGGGGGCCACTACGAGCAGTACTTC
CASRGGHYEQYF
>TRBV7-9|once|.|TRBJ1-5
TGTGCCAGCAGCTCATTCGTGGGGGCTGATCAGCCCCAGCATTTT
CASSSFVGADQPQHF
>TRBV6-5|.|.|TRBJ2-7
TGTGCCAGCAGTCAGGGATCTTACGAGCAGTACTTC
CASSQGSYEQYF
>TRBV7-9|few|.|TRBJ1-1
TGTGCCAGCAGCTCTCGACTGTGTGAAGCTTTCTTT
CASSSRLCEAFF
>TRBV27|.|TRBD1|TRBJ1-5
TGTGCCAGCACCTCCATTCGTGGGACAGGGGGCAATCAGCCCCAGCATTTT
CASTSIRGTGGNQPQHF
>TRBV27|.|.|TRBJ2-7
TGTGCCAGCAGCCTCGAGGGGATAGCGGCTACCCCCTACGAGCAGTACTTC
CASSLEGIAATPYEQYF
>TRBV5-1|.|TRBD1|TRBJ1-1
TGCGCCAGCAGCTCGGCCGGGACAGGGCTACGGGAAGCTTTCTTT
CASSSAGTGLREAFF
>TRBV6-5|few|TRBD1|TRBJ2-7
TGTGCCAGCAGGGGGTATGGACAGGAATACGAGCAGTACTTC
CASRGYGQEYEQYF
>TRBV28|few|TRBD2|TRBJ2-7
TGTGCCAGCAGGCCGACTAGCGGCAGCCGTGGGCAGTACTTC
CASRPTSGSRGQYF
>TRBV29-1|few|TRBD1|TRBJ1-1
TGCAGCTTCTTTACGACAGGGGGGAGAAGCACTGAAGCTTTCTTT
CSFFTTGGRSTEAFF
>TRBV25-1|.|.|TRBJ2-3
TGTGCCAGCAGCGTCCTTAGCACAGATACGCAGTATTTT
CASSVLSTDTQYF
>TRBV28|.|.|TRBJ1-5
TGTGCCAGCAGTTTCCCTAATCAGCCCCAGCATTTT
CASSFPNQPQHF
>TRBV5-8|.|TRBD2|TRBJ2-1
TGTGCCAGCAGCTTGGGAGCGGGAGGGCTCCACAATGAGCAGTTCTTC
CASSLGAGGLHNEQFF
>TRBV28|.|TRBD1|TRBJ1-2
TGTGCCAGCAGTTTGCCCTCGACAGGGCAATCCTTAGGCTACACCTTC
CASSLPSTGQSLGYTF
>TRBV29-1|once|TRBD1|TRBJ2-7
TGCAGCGCCGGGACAGGCCCCTCCTACGAGCAGTACTTC
CSAGTGPSYEQYF
>TRBV6-1|.|.|TRBJ2-7
TGTGCCAGCAGTGCCCGGGAGAATGTCTACGAGCAGTACTTC
CASSARENVYEQYF
>TRBV10-3|.|.|TRBJ1-1
TGTGCCGTCGAGAAGAGATTGAACACTGAAGCTTTCTTT
CAVEKRLNTEAFF